This TCR beta chain emerged from a study of graft-versus-host responses after intestinal transplantation. Study information: Induction with anti-thymocyte globulin, then tacrolimus and steroids for about 3 years, was given to all recipients.

CDR3 length equals 13 residues. The V gene's germline CDR1 is SGHVS and CDR2 FQNEAQ. The ends were cut back, 1 base at V and 2 bases at J, with 5 bases in the middle. The data were produced by immunoSEQ multiplex PCR, yet TCRdb's version contains in-frame clones alone and is incomplete. The repertoire holds 130,000 or so clones, with about nine tenths as singletons. As to this clone: Its antigen remains unidentified.

Study-level points and caveats: Marrow from the recipient contained GvH clones, some of which had appeared first in ileum or blood. The presence of high graft-versus-host to host-versus-graft clonal ratios in allografts characterized patients with graft-donor T cell macrochimerism. Early after transplant, HvG declines were associated with peak levels of circulating GvH clones.

The chain joins TRBV7-8 to TRBJ1-1; D unclear. This specimen consisted of unstimulated CD4+ T cells sorted from spleen or lymph node cells, obtained before intestinal transplant. The source is a human donor who received an intestinal transplant. The CDR3: CASSLDRNTEAFF. The CDR3, as DNA: TGTGCCAGCAGCTTAGATCGCAACACTGAAGCTTTCTTT.